This T cell receptor (beta chain) came from a study of blood T cell repertoires in COVID-19. In the study overall: Whether acute or convalescent, the COVID-19 samples came from the United States, Italy and Spain.

This clone was picked up a small number of times. Authors' processing steps: The authors estimated nucleated cell counts from reference gene primer amplification. Libraries were prepared by immunoSEQ multiplex PCR; TCRdb keeps only in-frame clonotypes and omits some of them. V, J and clone size are taken as reported in that table, and D and trimming were inferred from the DNA itself. The profile shows 100,000 or so clones, about 76% of them singletons. Germline CDR1 DFQATT, CDR2 SNEGSKA (reference sequence). Trimming cost V 3 bases and J 3 bases; bases outside gene matches: 1. This CDR3 has 12 residues.

This receptor was taken from a woman in her seventies with acute or convalescent COVID-19. The V and J genes are TRBV20-1 and TRBJ1-2, with TRBD1 matching over 7 bases. Sequencing used peripheral blood. The CDR3 coding sequence is TGCAGTGCTAGTACAGGGGACTATGGCTACACCTTC. Its protein product is CSASTGDYGYTF.